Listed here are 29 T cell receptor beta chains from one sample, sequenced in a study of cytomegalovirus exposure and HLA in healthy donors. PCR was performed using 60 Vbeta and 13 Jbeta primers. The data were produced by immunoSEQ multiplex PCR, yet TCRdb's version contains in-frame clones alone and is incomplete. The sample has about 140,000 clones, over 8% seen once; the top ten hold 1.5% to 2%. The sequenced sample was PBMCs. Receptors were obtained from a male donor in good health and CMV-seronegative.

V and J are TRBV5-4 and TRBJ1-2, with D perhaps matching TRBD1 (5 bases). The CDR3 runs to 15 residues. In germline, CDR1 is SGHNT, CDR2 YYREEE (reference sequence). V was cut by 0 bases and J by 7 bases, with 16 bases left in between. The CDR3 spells CASSLVSTGRGGYTF. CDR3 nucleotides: TGTGCCAGCAGCTTGGTTTCGACGGGGCGGGGTGGCTACACCTTC.

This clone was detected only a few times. CDR3 region: CASSSRPKGAGELFF. For the CDR3, the DNA is TGTGCCAGCAGTTCCCGTCCGAAGGGGGCAGGGGAGCTGTTTTTT. This chain uses TRBV6-5 with TRBJ2-2; 7 bases agree with TRBD1. The CDR3 loop spans 15 amino acids. The germline V gene encodes CDR1 MNHEY and CDR2 SVGAGI. The V gene end was trimmed by 4 bases and the J gene end by 8 bases; junction bases not matched to a gene: 10.

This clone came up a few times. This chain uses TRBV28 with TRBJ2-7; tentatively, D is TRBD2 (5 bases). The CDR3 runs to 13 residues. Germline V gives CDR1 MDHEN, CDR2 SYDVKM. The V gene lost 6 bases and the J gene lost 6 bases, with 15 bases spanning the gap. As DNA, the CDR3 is TGTGCCAGCAGCCCTAAGGCCGGGGTCGAGCAGTACTTC. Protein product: CASSPKAGVEQYF.

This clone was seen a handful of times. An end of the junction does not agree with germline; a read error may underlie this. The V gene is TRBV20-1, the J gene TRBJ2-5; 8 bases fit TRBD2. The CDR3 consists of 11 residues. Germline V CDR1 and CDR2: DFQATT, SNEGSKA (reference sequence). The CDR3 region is CSARERESMHF. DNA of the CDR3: TGCAGTGCTAGGGAGCGGGAGTCAATGCACTTC.

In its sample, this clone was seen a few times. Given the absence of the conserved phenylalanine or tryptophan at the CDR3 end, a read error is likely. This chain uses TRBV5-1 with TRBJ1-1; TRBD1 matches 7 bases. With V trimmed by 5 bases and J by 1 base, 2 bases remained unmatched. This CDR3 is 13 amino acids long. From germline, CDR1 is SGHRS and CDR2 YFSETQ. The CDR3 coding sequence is TGCGCCAGCAGTAGGACAGGGAACACTGAAGCTTTCCTT. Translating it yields CASSRTGNTEAFL.

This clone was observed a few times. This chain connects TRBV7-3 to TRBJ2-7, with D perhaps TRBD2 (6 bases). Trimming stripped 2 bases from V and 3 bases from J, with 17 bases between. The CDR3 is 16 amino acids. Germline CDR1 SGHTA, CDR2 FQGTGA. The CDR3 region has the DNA TGTGCCAGCAGCTTAGATCGCCTGCGGGGACGCTACGAGCAGTACTTC. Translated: CASSLDRLRGRYEQYF.

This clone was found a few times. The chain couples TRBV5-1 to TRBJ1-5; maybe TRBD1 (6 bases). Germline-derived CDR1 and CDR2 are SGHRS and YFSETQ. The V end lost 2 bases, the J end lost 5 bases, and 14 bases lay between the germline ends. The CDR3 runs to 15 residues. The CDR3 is CASSLEGTSHQPQHF. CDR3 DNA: TGCGCCAGCAGCTTAGAAGGGACAAGCCATCAGCCCCAGCATTTT. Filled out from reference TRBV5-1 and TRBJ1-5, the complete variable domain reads KAGVTQTPRYLIKTRGQQVTLSCSPISGHRSVSWYQQTPGQGLQFLFEYFSETQRNKGNFPGRFSGRQFSNSRSEMNVSTLELGDSALYLCASSLEGTSHQPQHFGDGTRLSIL.

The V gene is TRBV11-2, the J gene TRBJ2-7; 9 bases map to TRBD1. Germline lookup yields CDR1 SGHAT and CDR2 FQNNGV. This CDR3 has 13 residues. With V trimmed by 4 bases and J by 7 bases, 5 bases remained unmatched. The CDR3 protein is CASSSGTGYEQYF. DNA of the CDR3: TGTGCCAGCAGCTCCGGGACAGGGTATGAGCAGTACTTC.

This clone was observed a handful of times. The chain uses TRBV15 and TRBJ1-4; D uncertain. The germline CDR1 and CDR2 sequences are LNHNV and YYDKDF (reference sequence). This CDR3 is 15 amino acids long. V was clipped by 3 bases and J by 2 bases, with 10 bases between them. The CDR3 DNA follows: TGTGCCACCAGCAGTGGGAGGTCCACTAATGAAAAACTGTTTTTT. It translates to CATSSGRSTNEKLFF.

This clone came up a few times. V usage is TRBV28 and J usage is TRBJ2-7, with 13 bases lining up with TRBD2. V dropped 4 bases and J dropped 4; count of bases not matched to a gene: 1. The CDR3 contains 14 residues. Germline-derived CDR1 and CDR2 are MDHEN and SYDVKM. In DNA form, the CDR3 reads TGTGCCAGCAGTTCACTAGCGGGGGGGTACGAGCAGTACTTC. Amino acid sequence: CASSSLAGGYEQYF. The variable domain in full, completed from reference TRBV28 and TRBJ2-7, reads DVKVTQSSRYLVKRTGEKVFLECVQDMDHENMFWYRQDPGLGLRLIYFSYDVKMKEKGDIPEGYSVSREKKERFSLILESASTNQTSMYLCASSSLAGGYEQYFGPGTRLTVT.

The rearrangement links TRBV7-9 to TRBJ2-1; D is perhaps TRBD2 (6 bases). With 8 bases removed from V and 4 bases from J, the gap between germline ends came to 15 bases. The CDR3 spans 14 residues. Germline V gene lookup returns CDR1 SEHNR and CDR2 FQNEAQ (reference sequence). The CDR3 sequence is CASRGDPGYNEQFF. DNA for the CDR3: TGTGCCAGCCGCGGGGATCCGGGGTACAATGAGCAGTTCTTC.

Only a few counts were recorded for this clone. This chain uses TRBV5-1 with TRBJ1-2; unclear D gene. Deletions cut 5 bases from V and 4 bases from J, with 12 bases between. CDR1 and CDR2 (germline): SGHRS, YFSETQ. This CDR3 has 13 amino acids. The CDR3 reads CASSMGEGYGYTF. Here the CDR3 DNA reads TGCGCCAGCAGTATGGGTGAGGGCTATGGCTACACCTTC.

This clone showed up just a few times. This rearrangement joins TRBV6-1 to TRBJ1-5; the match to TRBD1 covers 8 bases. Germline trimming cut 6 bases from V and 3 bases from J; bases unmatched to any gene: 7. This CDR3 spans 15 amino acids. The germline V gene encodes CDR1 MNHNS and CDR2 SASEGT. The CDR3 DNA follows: TGTGCCAGCAGCGAAACAGGGGGTAACAATCAGCCCCAGCATTTT. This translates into CASSETGGNNQPQHF.

This CDR3 reads CASSILGGSSYEQYF. The CDR3 nucleotides are TGTGCCAGTAGTATATTGGGCGGGAGCTCCTACGAGCAGTACTTC. The chain employs TRBV19 and TRBJ2-7; 7 nucleotides match TRBD2. The CDR3 is 15 residues long. Unmatched junction bases numbered 4, after V lost 2 bases and J lost 0 bases. Germline CDR1 LNHDA, CDR2 SQIVND (reference sequence). The complete variable domain, with remaining parts taken from reference TRBV19 and TRBJ2-7, reads DGGITQSPKYLFRKEGQNVTLSCEQNLNHDAMYWYRQDPGQGLRLIYYSQIVNDFQKGDIAEGYSVSREKKESFPLTVTSAQKNPTAFYLCASSILGGSSYEQYFGPGTRLTVT.

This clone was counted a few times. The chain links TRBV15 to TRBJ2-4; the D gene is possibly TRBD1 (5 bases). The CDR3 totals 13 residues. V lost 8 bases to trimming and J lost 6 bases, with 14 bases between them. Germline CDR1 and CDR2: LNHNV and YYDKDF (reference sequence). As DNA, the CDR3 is TGTGCCACCGGGGCTGATCGTAGAAACATTCAGTACTTC. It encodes CATGADRRNIQYF.

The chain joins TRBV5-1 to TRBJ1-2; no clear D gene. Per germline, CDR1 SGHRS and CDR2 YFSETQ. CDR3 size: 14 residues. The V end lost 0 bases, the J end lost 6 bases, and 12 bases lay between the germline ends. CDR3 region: CASSLEAGYHGYTF. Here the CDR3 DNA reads TGCGCCAGCAGCTTGGAGGCAGGTTATCATGGCTACACCTTC.

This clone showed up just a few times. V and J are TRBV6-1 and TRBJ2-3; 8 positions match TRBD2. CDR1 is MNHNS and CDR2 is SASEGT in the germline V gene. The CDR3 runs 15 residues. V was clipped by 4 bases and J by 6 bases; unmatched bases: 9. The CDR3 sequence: CASSGWGLVGDTQYF. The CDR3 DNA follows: TGTGCCAGCAGTGGGTGGGGACTAGTAGGGGATACGCAGTATTTT.

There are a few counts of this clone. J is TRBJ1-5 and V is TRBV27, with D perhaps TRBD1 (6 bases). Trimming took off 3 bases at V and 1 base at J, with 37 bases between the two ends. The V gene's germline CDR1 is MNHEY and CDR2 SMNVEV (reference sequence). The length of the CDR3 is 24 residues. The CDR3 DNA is TGTGCCAGCAGTTTGTTGCAAGCTATCCGCCGGGGACGAATCCGGGACATAAGCAATCAGCCCCAGCATTTT. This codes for CASSLLQAIRRGRIRDISNQPQHF.

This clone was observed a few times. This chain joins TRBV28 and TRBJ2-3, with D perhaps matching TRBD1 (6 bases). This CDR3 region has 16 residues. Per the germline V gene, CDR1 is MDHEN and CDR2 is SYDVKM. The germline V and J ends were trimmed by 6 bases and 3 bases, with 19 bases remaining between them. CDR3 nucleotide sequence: TGTGCCAGCAGCCCCCCGACATCGAGGGGGACAGATACGCAGTATTTT. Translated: CASSPPTSRGTDTQYF. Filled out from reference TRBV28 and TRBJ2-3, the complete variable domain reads DVKVTQSSRYLVKRTGEKVFLECVQDMDHENMFWYRQDPGLGLRLIYFSYDVKMKEKGDIPEGYSVSREKKERFSLILESASTNQTSMYLCASSPPTSRGTDTQYFGPGTRLTVL.

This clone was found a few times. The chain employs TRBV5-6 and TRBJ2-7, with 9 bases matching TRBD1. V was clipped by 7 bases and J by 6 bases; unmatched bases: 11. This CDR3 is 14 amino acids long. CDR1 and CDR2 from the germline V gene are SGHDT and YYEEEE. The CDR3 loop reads CASRVRDRGVEQYF. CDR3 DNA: TGTGCCAGCCGCGTGCGAGACAGGGGGGTCGAGCAGTACTTC. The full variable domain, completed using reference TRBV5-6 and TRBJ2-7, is DAGVTQSPTHLIKTRGQQVTLRCSPKSGHDTVSWYQQALGQGPQFIFQYYEEEERQRGNFPDRFSGHQFPNYSSELNVNALLLGDSALYLCASRVRDRGVEQYFGPGTRLTVT.

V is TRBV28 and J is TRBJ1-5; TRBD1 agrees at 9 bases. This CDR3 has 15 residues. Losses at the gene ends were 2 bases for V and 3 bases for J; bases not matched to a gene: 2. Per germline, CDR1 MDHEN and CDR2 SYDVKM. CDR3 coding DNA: TGTGCCAGCAGTTTAGGGACAGGGATCAATCAGCCCCAGCATTTT. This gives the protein CASSLGTGINQPQHF. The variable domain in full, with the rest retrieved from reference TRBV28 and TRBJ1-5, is DVKVTQSSRYLVKRTGEKVFLECVQDMDHENMFWYRQDPGLGLRLIYFSYDVKMKEKGDIPEGYSVSREKKERFSLILESASTNQTSMYLCASSLGTGINQPQHFGDGTRLSIL.

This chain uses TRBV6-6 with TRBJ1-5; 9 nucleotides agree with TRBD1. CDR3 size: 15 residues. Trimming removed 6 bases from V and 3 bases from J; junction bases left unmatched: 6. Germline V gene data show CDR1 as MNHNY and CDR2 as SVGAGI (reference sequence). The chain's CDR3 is CASSAQGANNQPQHF. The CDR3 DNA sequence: TGTGCCAGCAGCGCACAGGGGGCTAACAATCAGCCCCAGCATTTT.

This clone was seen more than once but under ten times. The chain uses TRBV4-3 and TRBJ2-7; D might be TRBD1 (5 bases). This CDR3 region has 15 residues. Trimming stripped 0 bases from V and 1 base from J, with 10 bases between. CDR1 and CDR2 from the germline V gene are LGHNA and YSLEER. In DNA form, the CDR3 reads TGCGCCAGCAGCCAAGAACAGGCAGGGTCCTACGAGCAGTACTTC. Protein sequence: CASSQEQAGSYEQYF.

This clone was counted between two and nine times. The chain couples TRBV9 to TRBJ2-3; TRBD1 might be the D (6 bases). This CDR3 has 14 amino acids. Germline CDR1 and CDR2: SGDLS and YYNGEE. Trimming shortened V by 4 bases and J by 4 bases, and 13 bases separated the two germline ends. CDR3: CASSLQGSADTQYF. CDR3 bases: TGTGCCAGCAGCCTACAGGGATCCGCAGATACGCAGTATTTT.

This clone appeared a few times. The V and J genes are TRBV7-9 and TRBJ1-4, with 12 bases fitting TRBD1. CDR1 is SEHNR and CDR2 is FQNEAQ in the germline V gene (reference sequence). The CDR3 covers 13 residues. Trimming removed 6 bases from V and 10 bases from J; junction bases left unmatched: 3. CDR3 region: CASRGTGGGKLFF. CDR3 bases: TGTGCCAGCAGAGGGACAGGGGGCGGAAAACTGTTTTTT.

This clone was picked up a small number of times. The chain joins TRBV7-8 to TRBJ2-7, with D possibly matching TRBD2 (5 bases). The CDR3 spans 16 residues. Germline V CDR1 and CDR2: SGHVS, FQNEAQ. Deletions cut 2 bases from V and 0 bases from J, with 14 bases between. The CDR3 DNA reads TGTGCCAGCAGCTTACCCCCGGGAAGCACCTCCTACGAGCAGTACTTC. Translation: CASSLPPGSTSYEQYF.

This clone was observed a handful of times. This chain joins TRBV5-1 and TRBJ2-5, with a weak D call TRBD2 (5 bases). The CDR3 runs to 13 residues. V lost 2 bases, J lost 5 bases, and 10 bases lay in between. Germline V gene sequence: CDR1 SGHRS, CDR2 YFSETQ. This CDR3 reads CASSFGVSETQYF. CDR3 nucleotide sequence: TGCGCCAGCAGCTTCGGGGTCTCGGAGACCCAGTACTTC.

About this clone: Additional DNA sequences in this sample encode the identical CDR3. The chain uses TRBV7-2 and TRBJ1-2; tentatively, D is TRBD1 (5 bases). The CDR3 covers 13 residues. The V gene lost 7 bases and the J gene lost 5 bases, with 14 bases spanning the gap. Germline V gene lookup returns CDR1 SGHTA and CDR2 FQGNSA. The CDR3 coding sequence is TGTGCCAGCAACCCTTCACGGGGGTATGGCTACACCTTC. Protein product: CASNPSRGYGYTF.

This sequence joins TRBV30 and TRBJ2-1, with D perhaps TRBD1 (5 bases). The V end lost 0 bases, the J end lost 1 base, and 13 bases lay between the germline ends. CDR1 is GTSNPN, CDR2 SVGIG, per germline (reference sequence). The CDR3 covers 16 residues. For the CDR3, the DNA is TGTGCCTGGAGTGTAGGCCCAGGGAATTCCTACAATGAGCAGTTCTTC. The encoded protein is CAWSVGPGNSYNEQFF.